Listed below are T cell receptor beta chains from one sample, sequenced in a study of neoadjuvant nivolumab and ipilimumab in lung cancer. Repertoires were generated with immunoSEQ multiplex PCR, while TCRdb's copy carries only in-frame clones and drops some. This sample has approximately 29,000 clones, with 83% found just once. Here the sequenced sample was tumor tissue, taken after neoadjuvant nivolumab, alone or with ipilimumab, at or shortly before surgery. These receptors all stem from an adult with non-small cell lung cancer. CDR3s include the opening cysteine and the closing phenylalanine or tryptophan. A D gene is named only where the DNA matches it firmly. The size entry is marked missing in some rows and otherwise reads once, few, many or a size class.

size: -
J: TRBJ2-6
D: -
V: TRBV7-9
DNA: TGTGCCAGCAGCTTAGCGTGGGACATCCGATCCTCTGGGGCCAACGTCCTGACTTTC
CDR3: CASSLAWDIRSSGANVLTF

size: -
J: TRBJ2-7
D: TRBD2
V: TRBV6-5
DNA: TGTGCCAGCAGATACGCTAGCGGGGGTCCCTACGAGCAGTACTTC
CDR3: CASRYASGGPYEQYF

size: -
J: TRBJ1-4
D: -
V: TRBV5-6
DNA: TGTGCCAGCAACCACAGGGCGGGGAATGAAAAACTGTTTTTT
CDR3: CASNHRAGNEKLFF

size: -
J: TRBJ2-1
D: -
V: TRBV7-2
DNA: TGTGCCAGCAGCTTAGCGAGAACCGACAATGAGCAGTTCTTC
CDR3: CASSLARTDNEQFF

size: -
J: TRBJ2-1
D: -
V: TRBV30
DNA: TGTGCCCGCTCCGGGACACCTAACAATGAGCAGTTCTTC
CDR3: CARSGTPNNEQFF

size: -
J: TRBJ2-3
D: TRBD2
V: TRBV30
DNA: TGTGCCTGGAGCGCAAATAGCGGGGGGGCGAGAACGCAGTATTTT
CDR3: CAWSANSGGARTQYF

size: -
J: TRBJ1-4
D: -
V: TRBV5-1
DNA: TGCGCCAGCAGATCCAATACAGGGTTCGGCGAAAAACTGTTTTTT
CDR3: CASRSNTGFGEKLFF

size: -
J: TRBJ1-1
D: -
V: TRBV5-1
DNA: TGCGCCAGCAGCTTGATGGGGGATCGGGGAGCTTTCTTT
CDR3: CASSLMGDRGAFF

size: -
J: TRBJ2-7
D: TRBD1
V: TRBV7-2
DNA: TGTGCCAGCAGCTTATGGTTGACGTATGGACAGGGTGGCCACGAGCAGTACTTC
CDR3: CASSLWLTYGQGGHEQYF

size: -
J: TRBJ2-1
D: TRBD2
V: TRBV9
DNA: TGTGCCAGCAGCGCCAGACTAGCGGGACACAATGAGCAGTTCTTC
CDR3: CASSARLAGHNEQFF

size: once
J: TRBJ2-3
D: -
V: TRBV7-9
DNA: TGTGCCAGCAGCTTAGGCCGGGGAGGACGCACAGATACGCAGTATTTT
CDR3: CASSLGRGGRTDTQYF

size: -
J: TRBJ1-2
D: TRBD1
V: TRBV5-1
DNA: TGCGCCAGCAGAGAGACAGGGGGAGGAAACTATGGCTACACCTTC
CDR3: CASRETGGGNYGYTF

size: -
J: TRBJ2-1
D: TRBD2
V: TRBV7-9
DNA: TGTGCCAGCACCTCAGCGGGGGCCGGAGTATACAATGAGCAGTTCTTC
CDR3: CASTSAGAGVYNEQFF

size: -
J: TRBJ1-5
D: -
V: TRBV30
DNA: TGTGCCTGGAACAACCGCCGGGACACTCCCCAGCATTTT
CDR3: CAWNNRRDTPQHF

size: once
J: TRBJ1-2
D: -
V: TRBV30
DNA: TGTGCCTGGAGGGATGGGGGTCTTAGCTATGGCTACACCTTC
CDR3: CAWRDGGLSYGYTF

size: once
J: TRBJ1-2
D: -
V: TRBV30
DNA: TGTGCCTGGAGTGTAGCGGGTCCCTATGGCTACACCTTC
CDR3: CAWSVAGPYGYTF

size: few
J: TRBJ2-5
D: TRBD1
V: TRBV7-3
DNA: TGTGCCAGCAGCTTAACCCCCCAGGGGGCTCCGGAGACCCAGTACTTC
CDR3: CASSLTPQGAPETQYF

size: -
J: TRBJ1-1
D: -
V: TRBV5-1
DNA: TGCGCCAGCAGCTTTCAATTGGGCGGAAACACTGAAGCTTTCTTT
CDR3: CASSFQLGGNTEAFF

size: -
J: TRBJ1-2
D: -
V: TRBV4-1
DNA: TGCGCCAGCAGCCAAGAAACAGGGTTGAGCTATGGCTACACCTTC
CDR3: CASSQETGLSYGYTF

size: -
J: TRBJ1-2
D: -
V: TRBV7-9
DNA: TGTGCCAGCAGCTTATCCACGGGGCAGCCGAACTATGGCTACACCTTC
CDR3: CASSLSTGQPNYGYTF

size: -
J: TRBJ2-7
D: TRBD2
V: TRBV11-2
DNA: TGTGCCAGCAGCATTGGACTAGCGGGGGGCTACGAGCAGTACTTC
CDR3: CASSIGLAGGYEQYF

size: -
J: TRBJ2-7
D: TRBD1
V: TRBV5-1
DNA: TGCGCCAGCAGCTTAAACACCGGGACAGGGGGTGGGGAGCAGTACTTC
CDR3: CASSLNTGTGGGEQYF

size: -
J: TRBJ2-7
D: -
V: TRBV19
DNA: TGTGCCAGTAGTATAGACAGGGCGGCCGAGCAGTACTTC
CDR3: CASSIDRAAEQYF

size: few
J: TRBJ2-7
D: TRBD2
V: TRBV5-1
DNA: TGCGCCAGCAGAATGGAGGGAGGGCGCGAGCAGTACTTC
CDR3: CASRMEGGREQYF

size: -
J: TRBJ2-5
D: -
V: TRBV27
DNA: TGTGCCAGCAGTTTAGTTTTCCAAGAGACCCAGTACTTC
CDR3: CASSLVFQETQYF

size: -
J: TRBJ1-2
D: -
V: TRBV28
DNA: TGTGCCAGCAGTTTAGGGCACAGGGCTCGATCCAACTATGGCTACACCTTC
CDR3: CASSLGHRARSNYGYTF

size: -
J: TRBJ2-7
D: TRBD1
V: TRBV5-4
DNA: TGTGCCAGCAGCTTGTCACGGGACAGGGATGACGAGCAGTACTTC
CDR3: CASSLSRDRDDEQYF

size: -
J: TRBJ1-2
D: -
V: TRBV15
DNA: TGTGCCACCAGCAGGGACCAGGGAGCCCTTAACTATGGCTACACCTTC
CDR3: CATSRDQGALNYGYTF

size: -
J: TRBJ2-3
D: -
V: TRBV6-6
DNA: TGTGCCAGCACCCTTCCCTCCGGCGGAGACACAGATACGCAGTATTTT
CDR3: CASTLPSGGDTDTQYF

size: -
J: TRBJ1-4
D: -
V: TRBV30
DNA: TGTGCCTGGAGTGTATACGAAAAACTGTTTTTT
CDR3: CAWSVYEKLFF

size: -
J: TRBJ2-7
D: -
V: TRBV9
DNA: TGTGCCAGCAGCGTATCCCTTGGACTGACTTACGAGCAGTACTTC
CDR3: CASSVSLGLTYEQYF

size: -
J: TRBJ2-3
D: -
V: TRBV6-5
DNA: TGTGCCAGCAGTTACGGCGCGGGCTCAGATACGCAGTATTTT
CDR3: CASSYGAGSDTQYF

size: -
J: TRBJ1-6
D: -
V: TRBV11-3
DNA: TGTGCCAGCAGCACCGGACACAGCAATTCACCCCTCCACTTT
CDR3: CASSTGHSNSPLHF